The T cell receptor beta chain under discussion was sequenced for a study of identical twins. Using its own MiXCR run on the 5' RACE reads, TCRdb lists one record per CDR3 protein. Seen here are about 660,000 distinct CDR3 sequences, roughly 8% observed once, and the top ten hold 0.75% to 1%. The CDR3 is 14 residues long. V was cut by 5 bases and J by 2 bases, with 13 bases left in between. Germline CDR1 is MNHEY and CDR2 is SMNVEV (reference sequence). There are a few counts of this clonotype. Healthy Caucasians were all of the donors. The same sample was also studied in work on yellow fever vaccine responses in identical twins.

The sample consisted of PBMCs. The receptor's source is a woman under 30 in good health. J is TRBJ2-7 and V is TRBV27, with a tentative D call TRBD2 (6 bases). The CDR3 DNA is TGTGCCAGCAGTCGCGGGGCGGCCACCTACGAGCAGTACTTC. Amino acids: CASSRGAATYEQYF.